Listed below are T cell receptor beta chains from one sample, sequenced in a study of early T cells in non-severe SARS-CoV-2 infection. MiXCR, run by TCRdb on the 5' RACE reads, gives a single entry per CDR3 protein. This sample carries tens of thousands of distinct CDR3 sequences, 5.9% of them seen once, and the ten largest clones take 4.5% to 5.5%. The sequenced material came from whole blood. The receptors come from an adult who was a healthcare worker with PCR-confirmed SARS-CoV-2 infection or an uninfected control (not recorded which). CDR3s include the opening cysteine and the closing phenylalanine or tryptophan. The D gene is left open where the match is weak. Clone size is stated in some rows and not others, as once, few, many or a class when expanded.

CDR3nt | CDR3aa | j_gene | d_gene | v_gene | abundance
TGCGCCAGCAGCCTGGGGCCGAGGGGCACTGAAGCTTTCTTT | CASSLGPRGTEAFF | TRBJ1-1 | NA | TRBV4-1 | many
TGTGCCATCGGGTACTCCTACGAGCAGTACTTC | CAIGYSYEQYF | TRBJ2-7 | NA | TRBV10-3 | many
TGTGCCAGCAGCCCCCCAGGGGGTGAAAAACTGTTTTTT | CASSPPGGEKLFF | TRBJ1-4 | TRBD1 | TRBV7-6 | many
TGCAGCGTTGCGAGGGGAACGGCCTACGAGCAGTACTTC | CSVARGTAYEQYF | TRBJ2-7 | NA | TRBV29-1 | many
TGCAGCGTTGGGGCTAGCGGGGGCCTAAGCTCCTACAATGAGCAGTTCTTC | CSVGASGGLSSYNEQFF | TRBJ2-1 | TRBD2 | TRBV29-1 | many
TGCAGTGCCCGTGGGAGACTAGCGGTAAACTCCTACGAGCAGTACTTC | CSARGRLAVNSYEQYF | TRBJ2-7 | TRBD2 | TRBV20-1 | many
TGCGCCAGCAGCCAAGATTGGGAGGGCAGGGCTGGCTACACCTTC | CASSQDWEGRAGYTF | TRBJ1-2 | NA | TRBV4-1 | few
TGTGCCAGCACCACAAAGGCCCTAGCTGAAGCTTTCTTT | CASTTKALAEAFF | TRBJ1-1 | NA | TRBV28 | many
TGTGCCAGCAGCTTGCCGGGAGGGGCCGTAGATACGCAGTATTTT | CASSLPGGAVDTQYF | TRBJ2-3 | TRBD2 | TRBV5-5 | many
TGTGCCTGGAGTAGGGAGCCAGACCTGGGGAACACCATATATTTT | CAWSREPDLGNTIYF | TRBJ1-3 | NA | TRBV30 | few
TGTGCCAGCAGTGGGTCCCGCCTCGGGACTACCTACCAAGAGACCCAGTACTTC | CASSGSRLGTTYQETQYF | TRBJ2-5 | TRBD2 | TRBV2 | NA
TGTGCCAGCAGCTTGGTGTTGACCGACACAGATACGCAGTATTTT | CASSLVLTDTDTQYF | TRBJ2-3 | NA | TRBV5-4 | many
TGTGCCAGCAGTTCCTCAGGGGAGGGGATAGATACGCAGTATTTT | CASSSSGEGIDTQYF | TRBJ2-3 | NA | TRBV6-5 | many
TGTGCCATCAGTGGCGGGACCAGCGATAATGAAAAACTGTTTTTT | CAISGGTSDNEKLFF | TRBJ1-4 | NA | TRBV10-3 | many
TGCAGTGCTAGAGATAGGCTAGCGGGGAACACAGATACGCAGTATTTT | CSARDRLAGNTDTQYF | TRBJ2-3 | TRBD2 | TRBV20-1 | many
TGTGCCAGCAGCCAACTCAGCTCTGGGGCCAACGTCCTGACTTTC | CASSQLSSGANVLTF | TRBJ2-6 | NA | TRBV3-1 | many